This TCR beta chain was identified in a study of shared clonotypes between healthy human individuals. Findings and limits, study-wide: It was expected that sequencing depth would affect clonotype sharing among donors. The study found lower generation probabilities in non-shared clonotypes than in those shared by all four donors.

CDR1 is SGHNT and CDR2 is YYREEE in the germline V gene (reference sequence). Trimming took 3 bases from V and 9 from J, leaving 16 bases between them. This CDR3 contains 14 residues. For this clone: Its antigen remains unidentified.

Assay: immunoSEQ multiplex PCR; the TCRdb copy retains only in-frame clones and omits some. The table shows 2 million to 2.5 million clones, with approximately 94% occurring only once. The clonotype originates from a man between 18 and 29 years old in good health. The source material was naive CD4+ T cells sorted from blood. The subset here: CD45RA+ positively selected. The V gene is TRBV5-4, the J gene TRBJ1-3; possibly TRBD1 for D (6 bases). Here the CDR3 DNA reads TGTGCCAGCAGCTCACGGGACACCCGTGGCACCATATATTTT. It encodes CASSSRDTRGTIYF.